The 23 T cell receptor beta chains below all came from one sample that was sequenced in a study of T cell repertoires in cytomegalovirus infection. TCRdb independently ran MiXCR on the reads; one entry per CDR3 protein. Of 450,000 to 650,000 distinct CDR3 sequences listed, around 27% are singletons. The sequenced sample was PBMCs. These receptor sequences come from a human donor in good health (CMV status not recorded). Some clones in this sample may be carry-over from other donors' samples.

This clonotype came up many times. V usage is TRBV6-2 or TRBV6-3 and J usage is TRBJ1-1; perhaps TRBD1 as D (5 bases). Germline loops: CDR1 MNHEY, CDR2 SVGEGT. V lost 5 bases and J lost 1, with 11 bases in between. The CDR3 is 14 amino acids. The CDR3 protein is CASSRRQRNTEAFF. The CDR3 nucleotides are TGTGCCAGCAGTCGACGACAGCGGAACACTGAAGCTTTCTTT.

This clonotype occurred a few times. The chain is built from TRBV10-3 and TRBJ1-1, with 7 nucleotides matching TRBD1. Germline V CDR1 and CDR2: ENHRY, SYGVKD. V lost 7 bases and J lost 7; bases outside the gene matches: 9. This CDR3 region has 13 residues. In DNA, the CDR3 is TGTGCCATCACCAAGACAGGGTTGGATGAAGCTTTCTTT. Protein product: CAITKTGLDEAFF.

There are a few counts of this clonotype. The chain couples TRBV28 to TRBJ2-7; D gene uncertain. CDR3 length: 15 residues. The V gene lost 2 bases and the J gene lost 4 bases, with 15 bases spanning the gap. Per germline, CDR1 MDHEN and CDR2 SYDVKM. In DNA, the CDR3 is TGTGCCAGCAGTTTAGGGCCTAGTATTCGGTACGAGCAGTACTTC. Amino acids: CASSLGPSIRYEQYF.

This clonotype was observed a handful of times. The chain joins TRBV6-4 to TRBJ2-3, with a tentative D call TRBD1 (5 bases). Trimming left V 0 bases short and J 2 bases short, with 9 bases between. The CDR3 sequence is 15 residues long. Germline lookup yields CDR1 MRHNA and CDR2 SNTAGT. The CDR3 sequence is CASSDSDSYTDTQYF. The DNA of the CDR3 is TGTGCCAGCAGTGACTCCGACAGTTACACAGATACGCAGTATTTT.

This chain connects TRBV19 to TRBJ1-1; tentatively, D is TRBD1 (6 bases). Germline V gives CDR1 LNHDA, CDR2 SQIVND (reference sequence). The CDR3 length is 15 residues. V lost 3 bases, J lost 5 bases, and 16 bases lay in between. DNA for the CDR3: TGTGCCAGTAGTATCCAACAGGGTCTCGGTACTGAAGCTTTCTTT. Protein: CASSIQQGLGTEAFF.

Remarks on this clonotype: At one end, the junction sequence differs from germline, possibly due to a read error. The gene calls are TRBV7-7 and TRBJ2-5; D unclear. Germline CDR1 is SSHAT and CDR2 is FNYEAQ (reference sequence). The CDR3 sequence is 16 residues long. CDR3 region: CASSLTLGLYQETQYF. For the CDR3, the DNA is TGTGCTAGCAGCTTGACCCTGGGTCTCTACCAAGAGACCCAGTACTTC.

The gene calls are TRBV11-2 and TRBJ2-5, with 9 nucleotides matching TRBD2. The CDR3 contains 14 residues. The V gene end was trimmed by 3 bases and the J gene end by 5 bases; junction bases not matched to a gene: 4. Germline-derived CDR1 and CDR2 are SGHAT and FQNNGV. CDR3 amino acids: CASSFSGRGETQYF. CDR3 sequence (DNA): TGTGCCAGCAGCTTTAGCGGGAGAGGTGAGACCCAGTACTTC.

In DNA form, the CDR3 reads TGTGCCAGCAGGACGCCCGTGATCGGGGAGCTGTTTTTT. This gives the protein CASRTPVIGELFF. This chain joins TRBV6-2 or TRBV6-3 and TRBJ2-2; D remains ambiguous. The CDR3 runs 13 residues. The V gene lost 6 bases and the J gene lost 7 bases, with 12 bases spanning the gap. The germline CDR1 and CDR2 sequences are MNHEY and SVGEGT.

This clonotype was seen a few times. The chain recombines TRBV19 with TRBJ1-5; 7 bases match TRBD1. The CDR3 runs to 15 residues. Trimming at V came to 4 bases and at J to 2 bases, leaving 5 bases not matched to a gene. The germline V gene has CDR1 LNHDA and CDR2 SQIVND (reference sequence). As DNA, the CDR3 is TGTGCCAGTAGTAAGTCAGGGGGGGGCAATCAGCCCCAGCATTTT. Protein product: CASSKSGGGNQPQHF.

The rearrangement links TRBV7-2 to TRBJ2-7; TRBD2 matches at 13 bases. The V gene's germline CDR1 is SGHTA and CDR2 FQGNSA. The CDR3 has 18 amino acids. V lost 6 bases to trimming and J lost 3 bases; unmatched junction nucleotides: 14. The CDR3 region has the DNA TGTGCCAGCAGTACCGGGACGGGACTAGCGGGGTCCCTCTACGAGCAGTACTTC. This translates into CASSTGTGLAGSLYEQYF.

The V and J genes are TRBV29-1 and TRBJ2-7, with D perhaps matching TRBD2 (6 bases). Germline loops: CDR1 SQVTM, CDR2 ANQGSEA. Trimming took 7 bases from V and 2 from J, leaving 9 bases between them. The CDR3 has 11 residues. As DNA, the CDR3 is TGCAGCGCCGGGGAGGCCTACGAGCAGTACTTC. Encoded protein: CSAGEAYEQYF.

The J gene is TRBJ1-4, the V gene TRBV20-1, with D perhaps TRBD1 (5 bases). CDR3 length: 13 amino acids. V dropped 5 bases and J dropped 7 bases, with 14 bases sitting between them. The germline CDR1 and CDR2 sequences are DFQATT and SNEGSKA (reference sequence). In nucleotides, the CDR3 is TGCAGTGCTCCTCGGGGGTCGGGTGAAAAACTGTTTTTT. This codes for CSAPRGSGEKLFF.

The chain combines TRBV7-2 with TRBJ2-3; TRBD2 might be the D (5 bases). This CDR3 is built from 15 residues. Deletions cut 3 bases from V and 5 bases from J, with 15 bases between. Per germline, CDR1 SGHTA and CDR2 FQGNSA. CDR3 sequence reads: CASSFYDPGEDTQYF. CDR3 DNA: TGTGCCAGCAGCTTTTACGACCCCGGGGAAGATACGCAGTATTTT.

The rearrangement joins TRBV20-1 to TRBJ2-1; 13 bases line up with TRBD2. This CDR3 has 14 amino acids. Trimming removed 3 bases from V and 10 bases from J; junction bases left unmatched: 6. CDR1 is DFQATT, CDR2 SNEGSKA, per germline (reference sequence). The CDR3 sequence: CSASPGTSGNEQFF. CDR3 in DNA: TGCAGTGCTAGTCCTGGGACTAGCGGGAACGAGCAGTTCTTC.

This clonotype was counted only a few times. DNA for the CDR3: TGTGCCAGCAGCTCGCGTACTAGCCCTTTCTACGAGCAGTACGTC. It encodes CASSSRTSPFYEQYV. The gene calls are TRBV11-2 and TRBJ2-7; D is perhaps TRBD2 (6 bases). V was cut by 4 bases and J by 3 bases, with 16 bases left in between. The germline V gene has CDR1 SGHAT and CDR2 FQNNGV. This CDR3 comprises 15 residues.

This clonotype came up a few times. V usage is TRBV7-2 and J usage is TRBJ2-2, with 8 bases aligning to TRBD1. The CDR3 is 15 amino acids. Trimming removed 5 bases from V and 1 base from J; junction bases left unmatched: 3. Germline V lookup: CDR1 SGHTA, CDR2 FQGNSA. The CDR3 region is CASSHGTGNTGELFF. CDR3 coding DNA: TGTGCCAGCAGCCACGGGACAGGGAACACCGGGGAGCTGTTTTTT. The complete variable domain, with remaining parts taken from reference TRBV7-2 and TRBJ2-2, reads GAGVSQSPSNKVTEKGKDVELRCDPISGHTALYWYRQSLGQGLEFLIYFQGNSAPDKSGLPSDRFSAERTGGSVSTLTIQRTQQEDSAVYLCASSHGTGNTGELFFGEGSRLTVL.

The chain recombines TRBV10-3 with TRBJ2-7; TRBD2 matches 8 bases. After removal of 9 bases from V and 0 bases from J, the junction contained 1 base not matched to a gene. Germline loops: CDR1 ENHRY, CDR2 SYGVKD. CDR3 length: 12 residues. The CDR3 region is CAIAGVSYEQYV. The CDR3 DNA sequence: TGTGCCATAGCGGGAGTCTCCTACGAGCAGTACGTC.

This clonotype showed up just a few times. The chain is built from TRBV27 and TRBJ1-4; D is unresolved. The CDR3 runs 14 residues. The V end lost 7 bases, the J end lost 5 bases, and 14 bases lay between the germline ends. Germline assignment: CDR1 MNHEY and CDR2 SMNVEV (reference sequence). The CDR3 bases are TGTGCCAGCACCCCCTTAGACGGGAATGAAAAACTGTTTTTT. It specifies CASTPLDGNEKLFF.

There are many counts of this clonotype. For the CDR3, the DNA is TGTGCCAGCAGCTCCGGGTCAAATAATTCACCCCTCCACTTT. Its translation: CASSSGSNNSPLHF. The rearrangement joins TRBV7-2 to TRBJ1-6; D remains ambiguous. The V end lost 4 bases, the J end lost 5 bases, and 9 bases lay between the germline ends. CDR3 length: 14 residues. Germline V gene lookup returns CDR1 SGHTA and CDR2 FQGNSA. Drawing the rest from reference TRBV7-2 and TRBJ1-6, the complete variable domain is GAGVSQSPSNKVTEKGKDVELRCDPISGHTALYWYRQSLGQGLEFLIYFQGNSAPDKSGLPSDRFSAERTGGSVSTLTIQRTQQEDSAVYLCASSSGSNNSPLHFGNGTRLTVT.

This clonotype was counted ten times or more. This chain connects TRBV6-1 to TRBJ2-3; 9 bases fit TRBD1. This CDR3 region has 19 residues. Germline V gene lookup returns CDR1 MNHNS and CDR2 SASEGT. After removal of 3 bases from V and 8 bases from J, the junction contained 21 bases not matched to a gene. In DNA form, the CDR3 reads TGTGCCAGCAGTGATTGGGGACAGGGAAGCCGACTCAGGGGTAGTACGCAGTATTTT. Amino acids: CASSDWGQGSRLRGSTQYF.

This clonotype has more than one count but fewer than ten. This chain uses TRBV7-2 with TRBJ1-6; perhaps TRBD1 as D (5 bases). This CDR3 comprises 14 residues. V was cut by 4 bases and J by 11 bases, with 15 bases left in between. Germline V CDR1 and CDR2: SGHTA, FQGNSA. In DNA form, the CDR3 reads TGTGCCAGCAGCTCGTCCCGCAGGGAACCACCCCTCCACTTT. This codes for CASSSSRREPPLHF.

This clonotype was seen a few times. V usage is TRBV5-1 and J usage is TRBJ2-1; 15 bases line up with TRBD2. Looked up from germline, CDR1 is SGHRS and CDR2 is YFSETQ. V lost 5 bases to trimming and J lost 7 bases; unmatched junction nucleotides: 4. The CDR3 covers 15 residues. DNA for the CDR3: TGCGCCAGCAGACCGGGACTAGCGGGAGGAAATGAGCAGTTCTTC. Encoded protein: CASRPGLAGGNEQFF.

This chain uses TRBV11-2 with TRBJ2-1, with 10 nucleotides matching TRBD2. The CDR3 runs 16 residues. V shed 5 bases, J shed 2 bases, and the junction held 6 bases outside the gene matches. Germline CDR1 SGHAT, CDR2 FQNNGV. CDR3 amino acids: CASSGVLAGAYNEQFF. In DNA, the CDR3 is TGTGCCAGCAGCGGGGTCCTAGCGGGAGCCTACAATGAGCAGTTCTTC.